Listed here are 28 T cell receptor beta chains from one sample, sequenced in a study of regulatory T cells in long-lasting Graves disease. Regarding time point: newly diagnosed GD, antithyroid drugs for less than 3 months. TCR sequences were obtained from RNA taken from PBMCs. Through Arm-PCR of CDR3 regions and iRepertoire HTBI primers, TCR beta libraries were built. One entry per CDR3 protein results from TCRdb running MiXCR on the multiplex PCR reads. The data contain about 360,000 distinct CDR3 sequences, around 15% of them singletons. Separately, the same data were catalogued under a study of T cells in Graves' hyperthyroidism and ophthalmopathy.

Sequenced material: peripheral blood mononuclear cells (PBMCs), taken at new diagnosis, from a patient treated with antithyroid drugs. All receptors come from a woman aged 18-29 years with Graves disease.

This clonotype came up a few times. V usage is TRBV4-1 and J usage is TRBJ2-1; 10 positions match TRBD1. Trimming removed 1 base from V and 7 bases from J; junction bases left unmatched: 4. Germline CDR1 MGHRA, CDR2 YSYEKL. The CDR3 is 15 amino acids. The CDR3 DNA reads TGCGCCAGCAGCCAAGGACAGGGGGCGCGAAATGAGCAGTTCTTC. Amino acid sequence: CASSQGQGARNEQFF.

The chain joins TRBV4-1 to TRBJ1-1; no reliable D call. V lost 1 base and J lost 1, with 10 bases in between. The CDR3 length is 15 residues. The germline CDR1 and CDR2 sequences are MGHRA and YSYEKL. In DNA form, the CDR3 reads TGCGCCAGCAGCCAAGGGGGTAAAGGGAACACTGAAGCTTTCTTT. Its protein product is CASSQGGKGNTEAFF.

This clonotype was seen many times. The rearrangement links TRBV2 to TRBJ2-3; possible D gene TRBD2, 5 bases. This CDR3 is 15 amino acids long. CDR1 SNHLY and CDR2 FYNNEI come from the germline V gene. Trimming cost V 0 bases and J 2 bases, with 9 bases left between them. CDR3: CASSEARVFTDTQYF. CDR3 bases: TGTGCCAGCAGTGAAGCGCGGGTCTTCACAGATACGCAGTATTTT.

This clonotype was detected many times. The chain employs TRBV12-3 or TRBV12-4 and TRBJ2-1; a weak D match, TRBD1 (6 bases). Trimming took off 5 bases at V and 4 bases at J, with 12 bases between the two ends. CDR3 length: 14 amino acids. The CDR3 loop reads CASSHRVRYNEQFF. CDR3 sequence (DNA): TGTGCCAGCAGTCACAGGGTTCGGTACAATGAGCAGTTCTTC.

This clonotype was observed a handful of times. The V call is TRBV29-1, the J call TRBJ1-1; the D is unclear. Germline V gene lookup returns CDR1 SQVTM and CDR2 ANQGSEA. This CDR3 is built from 11 residues. V was pared by 3 bases and J by 12 bases, with 14 bases between. CDR3 coding DNA: TGCAGCGTTGAGGGTGGCCTGGGTTCTTTCTTT. Its protein is CSVEGGLGSFF.

This clonotype has just a few counts. The V gene is TRBV19, the J gene TRBJ2-1; TRBD2 is a possible D gene (6 bases). The CDR3 has 17 residues. CDR1 is LNHDA, CDR2 SQIVND, per germline (reference sequence). The V end was cut by 4 bases, the J end by 3 bases, with 19 bases between. The chain's CDR3 is CASSRDTAFGGYNEQFF. The DNA of the CDR3 is TGTGCCAGTAGTAGAGACACGGCCTTCGGGGGCTACAATGAGCAGTTCTTC. The full variable domain, in which reference TRBV19 and TRBJ2-1 provide the parts outside the CDR3, is DGGITQSPKYLFRKEGQNVTLSCEQNLNHDAMYWYRQDPGQGLRLIYYSQIVNDFQKGDIAEGYSVSREKKESFPLTVTSAQKNPTAFYLCASSRDTAFGGYNEQFFGPGTRLTVL.

This clonotype occurred many times. This chain links TRBV20-1 with TRBJ2-7, with 10 nucleotides matching TRBD1. Germline V gives CDR1 DFQATT, CDR2 SNEGSKA (reference sequence). The length of the CDR3 is 16 residues. The V segment lost 0 bases and the J segment 3 bases; nucleotides outside the gene matches: 8. This CDR3 is CSAREPPGQGNYEQYF. For the CDR3, the DNA is TGCAGTGCTAGAGAGCCCCCGGGACAGGGGAACTACGAGCAGTACTTC.

In its sample, this clonotype was seen many times. The CDR3 nucleotides are TGTGCCAGCAGTTTAGGGTCAGGGGCCTATCAGCCCCAGCATTTT. Residues: CASSLGSGAYQPQHF. The chain combines TRBV27 with TRBJ1-5; a weak D match, TRBD1 (6 bases). V gave up 2 bases and J gave up 5 bases, with 13 bases separating them. The CDR3 sequence is 15 residues long. Germline V lookup: CDR1 MNHEY, CDR2 SMNVEV (reference sequence).

The CDR3, as DNA: TGCAGCGTTGAAGCTGGACAGGACTGGGAGCAGTACTTC. It encodes CSVEAGQDWEQYF. This chain uses TRBV29-1 with TRBJ2-7; 7 bases map to TRBD1. There are 13 residues in the CDR3. The V gene's germline CDR1 is SQVTM and CDR2 ANQGSEA. J was trimmed by 7 bases and V by 1 base; bases with no gene match: 7.

This clonotype has a count of ten or more. The rearrangement links TRBV20-1 to TRBJ2-1; a possible D gene is TRBD2 (6 bases). Germline CDR1 and CDR2: DFQATT and SNEGSKA (reference sequence). Deletions cut 3 bases from V and 9 bases from J, with 30 bases between. CDR3 length: 18 amino acids. The CDR3 is CSASFLGRKRREGAEQFF. The CDR3 DNA sequence: TGCAGTGCTAGTTTTTTGGGGAGGAAGCGCAGGGAAGGGGCTGAGCAGTTCTTC.

This clonotype has a count of ten or more. The genes are TRBV28 and TRBJ2-3, with 9 bases fitting TRBD1. Germline V gene data show CDR1 as MDHEN and CDR2 as SYDVKM. The CDR3 spans 13 residues. V gave up 8 bases and J gave up 4 bases; unmatched junction bases: 4. CDR3 in amino acids: CASGTGPPDTQYF. The CDR3 nucleotides are TGTGCCAGCGGGACAGGGCCGCCAGATACGCAGTATTTT.

This clonotype came up a few times. The chain is built from TRBV10-1 and TRBJ1-1; D is unclear. There are 11 residues in the CDR3. Trimming stripped 10 bases from V and 4 bases from J, with 10 bases between. Germline V gene data show CDR1 as WNHNN and CDR2 as SYGVQD (reference sequence). CDR3 coding DNA: TGCGCCAATCGTCGGGGCACTGAAGCTTTCTTT. Translation: CANRRGTEAFF.

Many counts were recorded for this clonotype. The chain recombines TRBV2 with TRBJ1-5; 9 nucleotides agree with TRBD1. V gave up 6 bases and J gave up 1 base; unmatched junction bases: 4. Germline V gene sequence: CDR1 SNHLY, CDR2 FYNNEI. This CDR3 is built from 15 residues. The CDR3 sequence is CASRGDRASNQPQHF. In DNA, the CDR3 is TGTGCCAGCAGGGGGGACAGGGCGAGCAATCAGCCCCAGCATTTT.

The J gene is TRBJ1-1, the V gene TRBV6-9, with D possibly matching TRBD1 (6 bases). Germline values: CDR1 MNHGY, CDR2 SVAAGI. The CDR3 totals 13 residues. V was clipped by 4 bases and J by 11 bases, with 17 bases between them. Written as DNA, the CDR3 is TGTGCCAGCAGTTTCGGACAGCATACGGGGGCTTTCTTT. This codes for CASSFGQHTGAFF.

Details on this clonotype: A much larger clone lies one base from this, so it may be a read error. The V call is TRBV6-2 or TRBV6-3, the J call TRBJ2-5; D is possibly TRBD2 (6 bases). The length of the CDR3 is 15 residues. Germline loops: CDR1 MNHEY, CDR2 SVGEGT. The CDR3 DNA follows: TGTGCCAGCAGTGTCTCGGCGGGAAATCAAGAGACCCAGCACTTC. Protein product: CASSVSAGNQETQHF.

This chain joins TRBV6-1 and TRBJ1-6, with 7 nucleotides matching TRBD1. The CDR3 contains 18 residues. Losses at the gene ends were 10 bases for V and 3 bases for J; bases not matched to a gene: 18. CDR1 is MNHNS and CDR2 is SASEGT in the germline V gene. Here the CDR3 reads CANTQGGDRLVYNSPLHF. Here the CDR3 DNA reads TGTGCCAACACCCAAGGCGGGGACAGATTAGTCTATAATTCACCCCTCCACTTT.

At least ten counts were recorded for this clonotype. V gene TRBV30 combines with J gene TRBJ2-5; 9 nucleotides line up with TRBD2. J was trimmed by 5 bases and V by 2 bases; bases with no gene match: 3. CDR1 GTSNPN and CDR2 SVGIG come from the germline V gene (reference sequence). The CDR3 consists of 13 residues. In DNA form, the CDR3 reads TGTGCCTGGAGTAGCGGGGGGCGGGAGACCCAGTACTTC. It specifies CAWSSGGRETQYF.

The sample holds many counts of this clonotype. J is TRBJ2-3 and V is TRBV27, with TRBD2 matching 10 bases. This CDR3 has 16 amino acids. The germline V gene encodes CDR1 MNHEY and CDR2 SMNVEV (reference sequence). V shed 3 bases, J shed 1 base, and the junction held 4 bases outside the gene matches. The CDR3 DNA sequence: TGTGCCAGCAGTTTCCCAGGGACTAGCGGCACAGATACGCAGTATTTT. This sequence encodes CASSFPGTSGTDTQYF.

This clonotype came up many times. V gene TRBV3-1 combines with J gene TRBJ2-1; D tentatively reads TRBD1 or TRBD2 (5 bases each). This CDR3 region has 13 residues. Germline CDR1 and CDR2: LGHDT and YNNKEL (reference sequence). V was pared by 0 bases and J by 7 bases, with 7 bases between. CDR3 sequence: CASSQDGGNEQFF. DNA of the CDR3: TGTGCCAGCAGCCAAGATGGGGGAAATGAGCAGTTCTTC.

This clonotype was recorded many times. This chain uses TRBV20-1 with TRBJ1-5; TRBD1 is a possible D gene (5 bases). Germline lookup yields CDR1 DFQATT and CDR2 SNEGSKA (reference sequence). Trimming took 2 bases from V and 4 from J, leaving 9 bases between them. The length of the CDR3 is 13 residues. This chain's CDR3 is CSARRDGNQPQHF. CDR3 DNA: TGCAGTGCTAGACGGGACGGGAATCAGCCCCAGCATTTT.

About this clonotype: A much larger clone lies one base from this, so it may be a read error. CDR3 region: CASSLDGQGGNERFF. For the CDR3, the DNA is TGTGCCAGCAGCTTAGATGGACAGGGGGGCAATGAGCGGTTCTTC. The J gene is TRBJ2-7, the V gene TRBV7-2; the match to TRBD1 covers 10 bases. The CDR3 is 15 residues long. Per the germline V gene, CDR1 is SGHTA and CDR2 is FQGNSA.

This clonotype has just a few counts. This rearrangement joins TRBV9 to TRBJ2-7; 7 bases match TRBD1. With 0 bases clipped from V and 0 bases from J, the junction kept 6 bases outside the gene matches. Germline values: CDR1 SGDLS, CDR2 YYNGEE. The CDR3 loop spans 16 amino acids. Here the CDR3 reads CASSVDGAGGSYEQYF. CDR3 coding DNA: TGTGCCAGCAGCGTAGACGGGGCAGGGGGCTCCTACGAGCAGTACTTC.

This chain connects TRBV6-2 or TRBV6-3 to TRBJ2-3; TRBD2 agrees at 12 bases. Germline assignment: CDR1 MNHEY and CDR2 SVGEGT. Germline trimming cut 1 base from V and 2 bases from J; bases unmatched to any gene: 7. The CDR3 extends over 18 amino acids. The CDR3 spells CASSYLSSGRDVTDTQYF. The CDR3, as DNA: TGTGCCAGCAGTTACTTGTCTAGCGGGAGGGATGTCACAGATACGCAGTATTTT.

This clonotype was seen a few times. The rearrangement joins TRBV30 to TRBJ2-2; weak D call: TRBD2 (6 bases). CDR3 length: 16 amino acids. Trimming took 1 base from V and 0 from J, leaving 12 bases between them. Germline V CDR1 and CDR2: GTSNPN, SVGIG (reference sequence). Here the CDR3 reads CAWSGGDWANTGELFF. The DNA of the CDR3 is TGTGCCTGGAGTGGGGGGGACTGGGCGAACACCGGGGAGCTGTTTTTT.

The chain employs TRBV7-9 and TRBJ2-5; 9 nucleotides line up with TRBD2. V shed 3 bases and J 4 bases; nucleotides not matched to a gene: 12. Looked up from germline, CDR1 is SEHNR and CDR2 is FQNEAQ (reference sequence). The CDR3 has 17 residues. CDR3: CASSLRTSVHFVETQYF. CDR3 coding DNA: TGTGCCAGCAGCTTGCGGACTAGCGTACATTTCGTAGAGACCCAGTACTTC.

This clonotype came up many times. The chain joins TRBV5-1 to TRBJ2-3; 7 bases agree with TRBD2. This CDR3 has 15 residues. Germline CDR1 is SGHRS and CDR2 is YFSETQ. V was pared by 0 bases and J by 6 bases, with 7 bases of the junction left unmatched. CDR3 bases: TGCGCCAGCAGCTTGGTCGGGGGGACGGGGGATACGCAGTATTTT. Translation gives CASSLVGGTGDTQYF.

This clonotype was counted at least ten times. The chain carries TRBV20-1 and TRBJ1-4; D might be TRBD1 (6 bases). V dropped 0 bases and J dropped 6 bases, with 17 bases sitting between them. The CDR3 has 16 residues. CDR1 and CDR2 (germline): DFQATT, SNEGSKA (reference sequence). The CDR3 spells CSARETQGFKDEKLFF. DNA of the CDR3: TGCAGTGCTAGAGAGACACAGGGATTTAAGGATGAAAAACTGTTTTTT.

This clonotype was counted many times. V usage is TRBV3-1 and J usage is TRBJ1-5; unclear D gene. The CDR3 length is 15 residues. Per germline, CDR1 LGHDT and CDR2 YNNKEL (reference sequence). V was cut by 1 base and J by 4 bases, with 11 bases left in between. CDR3 sequence reads: CASSQGGRENQPQHF. In DNA, the CDR3 is TGTGCCAGCAGCCAAGGAGGGCGGGAAAATCAGCCCCAGCATTTT.